This record looks at one T cell receptor (beta chain) sequence and its context. This clonotype was detected only a few times. Its antigen remains unidentified. No base quality values were provided; no much bigger clone lies one nucleotide off. This sample was included in a study of early T cells in non-severe SARS-CoV-2 infection (dated by TCRdb to the early 2020s). Regarding the complete study: Because TCR sequencing was done on bulk RNA from unsorted whole blood, the alpha and beta chains could not be paired.

General conclusions and limits of the study: VDJdb matching was skewed toward anti-spike CD8 responses, so virus-specific expansions were likely underestimated and private and CD4 specificities were missed.

The study was a case-control design nested within a healthcare worker cohort in London, UK, with weekly nasopharyngeal swab PCR tests and blood sampling. Healthcare workers were enrolled in the week of the UK lockdown, from 23 to 31 March 2020, and were followed every week for up to roughly 16 weeks. Library preparation was by 5' RACE. The listed sequencing device is NextSeq 500. To correct for sequencing error and PCR bias, the TCR library protocol tagged individual cDNA molecules with unique molecular identifiers. Both TCR alpha and beta chains were sequenced, and tight co-correlation was observed between alpha and beta sequence abundances in each sample. The authors' analysis ran thus. Decombinator V4 was used to annotate the V gene, J gene and CDR3 of the TCR sequences. TCRs were defined as expanded if a significant change between any two time points was detected under a Poisson model with p below 0.0001. TCR abundances were normalised to the total number of TCRs sequenced in each sample and reported as counts per million. VDJdb, accessed 1 November 2021, was searched for CMV, EBV and SARS-CoV-2 annotated TCRs, excluding TCRs annotated for multiple antigens. Using fastp at Q25 and MiXCR, TCRdb reprocessed the public reads and kept productive beta chains. Each entry is one CDR3 protein sequence, shown with its most common DNA and genes. In this record, the V and J calls reflect TCRdb's handling and not the investigators' own analysis. The sample table holds some 63,000 distinct CDR3 sequences, of which 10% to 15% were seen once. About 4.7% of the sample belongs to the ten largest clones.

Sequenced input: whole blood. This clonotype was obtained from an adult who was a healthcare worker with PCR-confirmed SARS-CoV-2 infection or an uninfected control (not recorded which).

Here the CDR3 is given as CASSTGTRGEQYF. The bases read TGTGCCAGTAGTACCGGGACCCGAGGTGAGCAGTACTTC. The chain employs TRBV19 and TRBJ2-7; the D element could tentatively be TRBD1 or TRBD2, as 5 bases agree for each. The CDR3 runs 13 amino acids, cysteine and phenylalanine included. The sequence is cut down to CDR3 DNA, 39 bases in frame from base 1. From the germline V gene (reference sequence), CDR1 is LNHDA and CDR2 is SQIVND. V gives up 4 bases and J gives up 7 bases, and the segment between their germline ends measures 14 bases. Outside the CDR3, residues come from the reference TRBV19 and TRBJ2-7 proteins, so the full variable domain is: DGGITQSPKYLFRKEGQNVTLSCEQNLNHDAMYWYRQDPGQGLRLIYYSQIVNDFQKGDIAEGYSVSREKKESFPLTVTSAQKNPTAFYLCASSTGTRGEQYFGPGTRLTVT.